The entry below describes one T cell receptor (beta chain). This clonotype was picked up a small number of times. What this receptor recognizes is not known. Base-call qualities are not available, and no considerably larger clone is one nucleotide away. Ends trimmed: V by 0 bases, J by 6 bases; bases unmatched to a gene: 10. Counted from cysteine to phenylalanine, this CDR3 has 17 amino acids. Only the CDR3 DNA stays, 51 bases, in frame from base 1. The germline V gene supplies CDR1 SGHVS and CDR2 FNYEAQ. To test for a precursor-effector relationship among CD4 cytotoxic T cells, four sorted CD4+ memory subsets (TCM, TEM, IL-7Rhigh TEMRA, IL-7R- TEMRA) underwent bulk UMI-based TCR sequencing. Cells were obtained from peripheral blood mononuclear cells isolated from human blood. The sample comes from a study of precursors of human CD4 cytotoxic T cells (dated by TCRdb to the late 2010s). Context from the whole study: The bulk TCR-seq analysis covered CD4+ memory subsets from approximately 15 donors in total. TCR-seq analysis of more than 13 donors yielded TCRalpha and TCRbeta chain sequences (table S7).

These reads were obtained on an Illumina MiSeq. As for the original processing: Repertoire diversity was measured with the Shannon-Wiener index computed in VDJtools. A TCRbeta clonotype counted as expanded if its clonotype frequency was 3 or higher. The raw public reads went through TCRdb reprocessing: fastp at Q25, MiXCR clone calling, in-frame beta chains kept. Rows with a matching CDR3 protein are joined into one entry that keeps the most common DNA and genes. The V and J calls were not made by the authors but by TCRdb's processing. The sample includes some 480 distinct CDR3 sequences, with 20% to 25% observed a single time. 20% to 25% of the sample belongs to the ten largest clones. Beyond this particular receptor, the publication reports: Only 13 of the 14 donors were included in some bulk TCR-seq comparisons, suggesting that not every subset was available for every donor. Expanded effector clonotypes accounted for a larger share of IL-7Rhigh TEMRA clonotypes than of TEM or TCM clonotypes. According to the authors, an observational design in humans cannot definitively determine the direction of differentiation between precursor and effector cells. More restricted TCR repertoires, with lower diversity and more expanded clonotypes, were shown by IL-7Rhigh and IL-7R- TEMRA subsets than by TCM and TEM subsets.

The sequence was obtained from a human donor in good health. The chain couples TRBV7-6 to TRBJ2-7, with 11 bases matching TRBD2. Sequencing was done on a sample of memory CD4+ T cells from blood (PBMCs). The sequenced DNA: TGTGCCAGCAGCTTAGCTAGCGGGGGGGCCTTTAAGAGCGAGCAGTACTTC. Translated, this gives CASSLASGGAFKSEQYF.